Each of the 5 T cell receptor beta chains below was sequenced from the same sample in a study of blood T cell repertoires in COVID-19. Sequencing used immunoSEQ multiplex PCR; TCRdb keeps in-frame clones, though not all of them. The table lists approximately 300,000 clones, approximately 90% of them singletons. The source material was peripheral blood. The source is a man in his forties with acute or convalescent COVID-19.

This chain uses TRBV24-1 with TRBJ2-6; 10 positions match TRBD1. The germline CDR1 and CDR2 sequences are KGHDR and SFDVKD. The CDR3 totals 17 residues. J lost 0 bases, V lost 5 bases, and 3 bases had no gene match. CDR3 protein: CATSGGTGDSGANVLTF. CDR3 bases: TGTGCCACCAGTGGTGGGACAGGGGACTCTGGGGCCAACGTCCTGACTTTC.

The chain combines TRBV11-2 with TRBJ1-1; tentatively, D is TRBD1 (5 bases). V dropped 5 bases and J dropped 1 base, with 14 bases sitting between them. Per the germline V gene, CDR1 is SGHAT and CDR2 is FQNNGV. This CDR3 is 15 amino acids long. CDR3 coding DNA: TGTGCCAGCAGCCCTCGCCGGGGGAAGAACACTGAAGCTTTCTTT. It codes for CASSPRRGKNTEAFF.

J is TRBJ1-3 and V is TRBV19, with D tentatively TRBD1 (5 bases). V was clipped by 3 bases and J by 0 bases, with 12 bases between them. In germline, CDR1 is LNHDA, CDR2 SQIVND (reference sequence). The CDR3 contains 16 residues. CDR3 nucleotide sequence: TGTGCCAGTAGTATTAAAGGGGTCCGCTCTGGAAACACCATATATTTT. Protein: CASSIKGVRSGNTIYF.

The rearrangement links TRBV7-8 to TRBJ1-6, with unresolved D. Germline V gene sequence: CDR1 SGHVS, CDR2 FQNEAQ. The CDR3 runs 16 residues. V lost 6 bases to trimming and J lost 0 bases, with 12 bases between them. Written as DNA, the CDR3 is TGTGCCAGCAGGCTGAGGGTGAGCTCCTATAATTCACCCCTCCACTTT. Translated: CASRLRVSSYNSPLHF.

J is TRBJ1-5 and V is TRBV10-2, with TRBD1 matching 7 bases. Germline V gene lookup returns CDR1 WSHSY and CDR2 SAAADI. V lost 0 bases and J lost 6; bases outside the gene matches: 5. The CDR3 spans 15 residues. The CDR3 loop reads CASSESGGGGQPQHF. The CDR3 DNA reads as TGCGCCAGCAGTGAGTCTGGAGGGGGCGGTCAGCCCCAGCATTTT.